The 16 T cell receptor beta chains listed next were all sequenced from one sample in a study of low-dose radiotherapy and immunotherapy resistance in tumors. Indicated time point: after trial treatment. Indicated treatment: LDRT plus nivolumab, ipilimumab, low-dose cyclophosphamide and aspirin (RACIN trial). First-strand cDNA used TRAV- and TRBV-specific primers, covering alpha and beta chains. With a constant-region primer and a V-primer adapter, TCRs were subjected to around 20 PCR cycles of amplification. Each CDR3 protein gets one entry after TCRdb re-called the reads with MiXCR. The sample consists of 30,000 or so distinct CDR3 sequences, around 54% of them appearing once. Sequencing used PBMCs, obtained after low-dose radiotherapy plus immunotherapy. These receptors came from a male donor with gallbladder cancer.

To note about this clonotype: A far larger clone is a single base away, which makes a read error likely. The chain has TRBV11-3 and TRBJ2-3; the D gene is possibly TRBD2 (5 bases). CDR1 and CDR2 (germline): SGHNT, YENEEA. The CDR3 length is 11 residues. The CDR3 is CVSSLADTQYF. The CDR3 DNA is TGTGTCAGCAGCTTAGCGGATACGCAGTATTTT.

The chain uses TRBV6-1 and TRBJ1-1, with D possibly TRBD1 on 5 matching bases. V lost 7 bases and J 5 bases, leaving 17 bases between the germline ends. The germline CDR1 and CDR2 sequences are MNHNS and SASEGT. This CDR3 is built from 14 residues. The CDR3: CASNPPGKGTEAFF. DNA of the CDR3: TGTGCCAGCAACCCTCCGGGAAAGGGGACTGAAGCTTTCTTT.

Ten or more counts support this clonotype. The chain recombines TRBV7-9 with TRBJ2-7, with D hard to call. Germline V lookup: CDR1 SEHNR, CDR2 FQNEAQ (reference sequence). The CDR3 covers 13 residues. Trimming stripped 0 bases from V and 3 bases from J, with 6 bases between. The CDR3 region has the DNA TGTGCCAGCAGCTTAGCTGGAGACTACGAGCAGTACTTC. It encodes CASSLAGDYEQYF.

This clonotype was detected many times. This CDR3 reads CASSLSNGASDEQYF. Written as DNA, the CDR3 is TGTGCCAGCAGTTTATCGAATGGGGCTAGCGACGAGCAGTACTTC. The V call is TRBV27, the J call TRBJ2-7; possible D gene TRBD2, 6 bases. CDR3 length: 15 residues. Looked up from germline, CDR1 is MNHEY and CDR2 is SMNVEV (reference sequence). V was clipped by 0 bases and J by 5 bases, with 14 bases between them.

This clonotype is deemed medium-sized. This chain links TRBV15 with TRBJ2-2; D unclear. The CDR3 spans 12 residues. Germline CDR1 reads LNHNV; CDR2 reads YYDKDF (reference sequence). Trimming removed 1 base at V and 6 bases at J, with 3 bases between. CDR3 protein: CATSRVAGELFF. The CDR3 coding sequence is TGTGCCACCAGCAGAGTCGCCGGGGAGCTGTTTTTT.

V and J are TRBV5-4 and TRBJ1-1, with D possibly TRBD1 on 6 matching bases. Trimming pared 5 bases from V and 5 bases from J, leaving 13 bases between. Germline V gene sequence: CDR1 SGHNT, CDR2 YYREEE (reference sequence). The CDR3 covers 13 residues. CDR3 region: CASRYSGVTEAFF. The CDR3 DNA follows: TGTGCCAGCAGATATTCAGGGGTTACTGAAGCTTTCTTT.

J is TRBJ2-5 and V is TRBV29-1, with unresolved D. Trimming stripped 3 bases from V and 4 bases from J, with 9 bases between. Germline CDR1 and CDR2: SQVTM and ANQGSEA. There are 12 residues in the CDR3. Here the CDR3 reads CSVEPNPETQYF. In DNA form, the CDR3 reads TGCAGCGTTGAGCCGAATCCAGAGACCCAGTACTTC.

As to this clonotype: A far larger clone is a single base away, which makes a read error likely. This chain joins TRBV29-1 and TRBJ2-4; a weak D match, TRBD2 (6 bases). Deletions cut 7 bases from V and 13 bases from J, with 23 bases between. The CDR3 is 13 amino acids. The germline V gene encodes CDR1 SQVTM and CDR2 ANQGSEA. CDR3 bases: TGCAGCGCTAAAGTCGCGATCGGAGGGGAGCAGTACTTC. This codes for CSAKVAIGGEQYF.

This sequence joins TRBV5-1 and TRBJ2-7; TRBD1 agrees at 9 bases. Trimming at V came to 3 bases and at J to 2 bases, leaving 6 bases not matched to a gene. The length of the CDR3 is 15 residues. The V gene's germline CDR1 is SGHRS and CDR2 YFSETQ. For the CDR3, the DNA is TGCGCCAGCAGCTCCCCCGGGACAGGGACCTACGAGCAGTACTTC. As protein: CASSSPGTGTYEQYF.

About this clonotype itself: A far larger clone differs by one base, so this is likely a read error. The rearrangement joins TRBV18 to TRBJ2-4, with TRBD1 matching 9 bases. V lost 3 bases and J lost 13; bases outside the gene matches: 16. The CDR3 runs to 16 residues. In germline, CDR1 is KGHSH, CDR2 LQKENI. The CDR3 protein is CASSPIGTGIYNEQYF. For the CDR3, the DNA is TGTGCCAGCTCACCCATCGGGACAGGGATTTACAATGAGCAGTACTTC.

This CDR3 is CASSWDRSAGELFF. CDR3 nucleotide sequence: TGTGCCAGCAGTTGGGACAGATCGGCCGGGGAGCTGTTTTTT. The chain joins TRBV12-3 or TRBV12-4 to TRBJ2-2; 7 positions agree with TRBD1. This CDR3 contains 14 residues. V dropped 4 bases and J dropped 6; count of bases not matched to a gene: 5.

The chain uses TRBV5-4 and TRBJ2-1; a possible D gene is TRBD2 (5 bases). V gave up 0 bases and J gave up 8 bases, with 12 bases separating them. This CDR3 has 14 residues. Germline V gene sequence: CDR1 SGHNT, CDR2 YYREEE (reference sequence). In DNA, the CDR3 is TGTGCCAGCAGCTTGGTTCGGGGTTTCCATGAGCAGTTCTTC. It is translated as CASSLVRGFHEQFF.

This clonotype has at least ten counts. The chain uses TRBV7-8 and TRBJ2-7; 7 positions match TRBD2. V lost 5 bases to trimming and J lost 4 bases; unmatched junction nucleotides: 11. The CDR3 runs 15 residues. The germline CDR1 and CDR2 sequences are SGHVS and FQNEAQ. The CDR3 DNA is TGTGCCAGCAGCCACGGACCGACTAGCCAGTACGAGCAGTACTTC. Translated: CASSHGPTSQYEQYF.

This clonotype came up once. This chain connects TRBV12-2 to TRBJ2-3; TRBD2, as called in the table, went unchecked against the DNA. TRBV12-2 is a listed pseudogene. This CDR3 spans 16 amino acids. The CDR3 reads CASSPVPSSGTDTQYF. The DNA of the CDR3 is TGTGCCAGCAGTCCCGTCCCTAGCTCAGGCACAGATACGCAGTATTTT.

On this clonotype itself: This likely reflects a read error, since a far larger clone is one base away. This chain connects TRBV20-1 to TRBJ2-1; TRBD2 aligns across 15 bases. V lost 6 bases and J lost 10; bases outside the gene matches: 10. Germline assignment: CDR1 DFQATT and CDR2 SNEGSKA (reference sequence). CDR3 length: 15 amino acids. The CDR3 protein is CSARTSGGVGYEQFF. The CDR3 DNA reads as TGCAGTGCCAGGACTAGCGGGGGGGTGGGCTACGAGCAGTTCTTC.

V is TRBV20-1 and J is TRBJ1-3; no definite D call. The CDR3 covers 14 residues. In germline, CDR1 is DFQATT, CDR2 SNEGSKA (reference sequence). V was clipped by 3 bases and J by 0 bases, with 9 bases between them. CDR3 sequence (DNA): TGCAGTGCTAGCCATACGGCCTCTGGAAACACCATATATTTT. Translating gives CSASHTASGNTIYF.